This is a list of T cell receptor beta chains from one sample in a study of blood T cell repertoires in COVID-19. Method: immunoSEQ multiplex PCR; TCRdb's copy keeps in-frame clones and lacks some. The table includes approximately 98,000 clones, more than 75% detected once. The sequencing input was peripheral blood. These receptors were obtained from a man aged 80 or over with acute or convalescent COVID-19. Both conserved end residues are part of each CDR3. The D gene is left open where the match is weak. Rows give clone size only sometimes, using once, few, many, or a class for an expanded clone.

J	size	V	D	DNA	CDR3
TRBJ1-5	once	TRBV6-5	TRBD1	TGTGCCAGCAGTCAAACAGGGGGGGGTCAGCCCCAGCATTTT	CASSQTGGGQPQHF
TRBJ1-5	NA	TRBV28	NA	TGTGCCAGCAGGCCCACAGGAGGCAATCAGCCCCAGCATTTT	CASRPTGGNQPQHF
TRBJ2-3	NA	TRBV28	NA	TGTGCCAGCAGGCCTACTAGGAGGACAGATACGCAGTATTTT	CASRPTRRTDTQYF
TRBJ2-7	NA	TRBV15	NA	TGTGCCACCAGAGTGGGAGGGGACACCTACGAGCAGTACTTC	CATRVGGDTYEQYF
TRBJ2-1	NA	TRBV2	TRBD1	TGTGCCAGCAGTGAGGGGCAGGGGGCCCTCAATGAGCAGTTCTTC	CASSEGQGALNEQFF
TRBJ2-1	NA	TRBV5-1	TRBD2	TGCGCCAGCAGCTTGAATGGCGGGAGCTCCTACAATGAGCAGTTCTTC	CASSLNGGSSYNEQFF
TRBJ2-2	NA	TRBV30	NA	TGTGCCTGGAGTCCCCGGCGGGGAAACACCGGGGAGCTGTTTTTT	CAWSPRRGNTGELFF
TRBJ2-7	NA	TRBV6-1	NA	TGTGCCAGCAGTGAGAGGGTAATCTACGAGCAGTACTTC	CASSERVIYEQYF
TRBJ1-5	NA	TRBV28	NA	TGTGCCAGCAGAACAGCAGGGTCGCGCAATCAGCCCCAGCATTTT	CASRTAGSRNQPQHF
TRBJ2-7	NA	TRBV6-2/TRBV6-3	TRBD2	TGTGCCAGCAGTCGGACTAGCGGTTACGAGCAGTACTTC	CASSRTSGYEQYF
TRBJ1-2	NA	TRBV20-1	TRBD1	TGCAGTGCTATAGACAGGGTCGGCTACACCTTC	CSAIDRVGYTF
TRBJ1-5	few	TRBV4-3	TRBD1	TGCGCCAGCAGCGGACACAGGGGAAATCGCAATCAGCCCCAGCATTTT	CASSGHRGNRNQPQHF
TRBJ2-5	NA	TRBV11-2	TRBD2	TGTGCCAGCAGCAGGACTAGCGGGGGGGTAGAGACCCAGTACTTC	CASSRTSGGVETQYF
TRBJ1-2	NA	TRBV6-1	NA	TGTGCCAGCAGTGCCCGGGGCGCAGGGGAATCGTACTATGGCTACACCTTC	CASSARGAGESYYGYTF
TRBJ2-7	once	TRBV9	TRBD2	TGTGCCAGCAGCGCCGGAGGTGCGGGAGGGCCTCACGAGCAGTACTTC	CASSAGGAGGPHEQYF
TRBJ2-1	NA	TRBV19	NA	TGTGCCAGTAGGGACAGTTCCCAGGATGAGCAGTTCTTC	CASRDSSQDEQFF
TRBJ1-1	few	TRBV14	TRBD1	TGTGCCAGCAGGCGACAGGGGATGAACACTGAAGCTTTCTTT	CASRRQGMNTEAFF
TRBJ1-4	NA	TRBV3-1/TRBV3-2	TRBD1	TGTGCCAGCAGCCCCAGACAGGGAGCAACTAATGAAAAACTGTTTTTT	CASSPRQGATNEKLFF
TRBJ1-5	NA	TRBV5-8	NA	TGTGCCAGCAGCTCTCTCCTCTTCTCGCGGGGGGGCAATCAGCCCCAGCATTTT	CASSSLLFSRGGNQPQHF
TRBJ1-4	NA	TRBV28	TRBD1	TGTGCCAGCAGTTTATTCCAGGGGGCTGGCGAAAAACTGTTTTTT	CASSLFQGAGEKLFF
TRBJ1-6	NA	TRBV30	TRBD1	TGTGCCTGGAGCTCCGGGACAGTTAATTCACCCCTCCACTTT	CAWSSGTVNSPLHF
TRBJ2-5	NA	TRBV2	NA	TGTGCCAGCAGTACTCCCAAAGAGACCCAGTACTTC	CASSTPKETQYF
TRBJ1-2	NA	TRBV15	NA	TGTGCCACCAGCAGAGGCGTGACTATCCCTATCTTC	CATSRGVTIPIF
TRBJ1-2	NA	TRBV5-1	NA	TGCGCCAGCAGCTTGGCCGGGCCAGGGAATGGCTACACCTTC	CASSLAGPGNGYTF
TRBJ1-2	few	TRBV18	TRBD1	TGTGCCAGCTCACAGGGACAGCTCAGCGGCTACACCTTC	CASSQGQLSGYTF
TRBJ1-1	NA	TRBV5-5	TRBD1	TGTGCCAGCAGCTTAGGTTTCACAGGGGCCACTGAAGCTTTCTTT	CASSLGFTGATEAFF
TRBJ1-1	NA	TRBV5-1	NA	TGCGCCAGCAGCTTGGGGACAGAAATGAACACTGAAGCTTTCTTT	CASSLGTEMNTEAFF
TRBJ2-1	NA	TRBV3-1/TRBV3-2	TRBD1	TGTGCCAGCAGGCCGGGACAGGCCCTAGACAATGAGCAGTTCTTC	CASRPGQALDNEQFF
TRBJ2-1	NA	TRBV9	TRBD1	TGTGCCAGCAGCGACCTTCCGGGACAGAAACCCCAGGGCTCATACAATGAGCAGTTCTTC	CASSDLPGQKPQGSYNEQFF
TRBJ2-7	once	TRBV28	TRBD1	TGTGCCAGCAGTTCGGGACAGAGGTACGAGCAGTACTTC	CASSSGQRYEQYF
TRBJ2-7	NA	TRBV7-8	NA	TGTGCCAGCAGCTTAGAAGTGGGTAGGGGGACGATCTCCTACGAGCAGTACTTC	CASSLEVGRGTISYEQYF
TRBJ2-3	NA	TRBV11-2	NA	TGTGCCAGCAGCTCCTACGGAGCGGTCCTCACAGATACGCAGTATTTT	CASSSYGAVLTDTQYF
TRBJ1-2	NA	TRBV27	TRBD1	TGTGCCAGCAGATCTGACAGGGTAGTTGGCTACACCTTC	CASRSDRVVGYTF
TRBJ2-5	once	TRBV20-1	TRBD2	TGCAGTGCTGATTGGACTAGCTTTCAGTACTTC	CSADWTSFQYF
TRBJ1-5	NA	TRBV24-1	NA	TGTGCCACCAGTGACATCAATCAGCCCCAGCATTTT	CATSDINQPQHF
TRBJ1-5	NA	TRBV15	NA	TGTGCCACCAGCAGCCCTCGTGCGACAGGCTACAATCAGCCCCAGCATTTT	CATSSPRATGYNQPQHF
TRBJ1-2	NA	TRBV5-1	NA	TGCGCCAGCAGCTTGGCAGGGGTGGGTGGCTACACCTTC	CASSLAGVGGYTF
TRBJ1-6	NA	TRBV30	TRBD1	TGTGCCTGGAGGGGGGTCGGGACAGGGAGGTCACCCCTCCACTTT	CAWRGVGTGRSPLHF
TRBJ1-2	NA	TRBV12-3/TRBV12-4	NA	TGTGCCAGCAGTTTTTCCCCGGAGGATGGCTACACCTTC	CASSFSPEDGYTF
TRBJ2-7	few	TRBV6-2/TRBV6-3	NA	TGTGCCAGCAGCCCTCTACCCGGGGTAAGCTCCTACGAGCAGTACTTC	CASSPLPGVSSYEQYF
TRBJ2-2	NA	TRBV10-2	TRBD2	TGCGCCAGCAGTGAGCCTTGGCGGGGGGTTAGGACCGGGGAGCTGTTTTTT	CASSEPWRGVRTGELFF
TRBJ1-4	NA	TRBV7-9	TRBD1	TGTGCCAGCAGCTTAGGCACAGGGGGCGAAAAACTGTTTTTT	CASSLGTGGEKLFF
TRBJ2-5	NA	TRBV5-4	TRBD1	TGTGCCAGCAGCACCGGGACAGGGGGTTTCGAGACCCAGTACTTC	CASSTGTGGFETQYF
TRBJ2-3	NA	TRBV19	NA	TGTGCCAGTAGTATTAACGGCAGGGGGAGGACAGATACGCAGTATTTT	CASSINGRGRTDTQYF
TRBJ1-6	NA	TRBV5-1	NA	TGCGCCAGCAGCTTGGCCGCGAATTCACCCCTCCACTTT	CASSLAANSPLHF
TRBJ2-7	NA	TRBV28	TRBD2	TGTGCCAGTGGGACTAGAACCGAGCAGTACTTC	CASGTRTEQYF
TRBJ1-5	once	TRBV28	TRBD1	TGTGCCAGCAGTGGGAAAGGGACAGCCAGGAATCAGCCCCAGCATTTT	CASSGKGTARNQPQHF
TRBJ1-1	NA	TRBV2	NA	TGTGCCAGCATTCGTCAGGGTTCGGTCACTGAAGCTTTCTTT	CASIRQGSVTEAFF
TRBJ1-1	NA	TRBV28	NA	TGTGCCAGCAGTTTAACTAACACTGAAGCTTTCTTT	CASSLTNTEAFF
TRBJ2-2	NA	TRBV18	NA	TGTGCCAGCTCACCGTTGCGGATCGGAACCGGGGAGCTGTTTTTT	CASSPLRIGTGELFF
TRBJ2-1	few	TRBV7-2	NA	TGTGCCAGCAGCAGACAGGCAAACAATGAGCAGTTCTTC	CASSRQANNEQFF
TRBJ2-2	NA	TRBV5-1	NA	TGCGCCAGCAGCTTGGCCGCAGGGCCCGGGGAGCTGTTTTTT	CASSLAAGPGELFF
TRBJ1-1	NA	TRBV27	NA	TGTGCCAGCAGACGCGTACAGGGCTTTGAAGCTTTCTTT	CASRRVQGFEAFF
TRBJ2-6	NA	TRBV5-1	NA	TGCGCCAGCAGCCCGGGGGACGCTGGGGCCAACGTCCTGACTTTC	CASSPGDAGANVLTF
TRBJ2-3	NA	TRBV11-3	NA	TGTGCCAGCAGCTTAGAGGCGGGGCCCACAGATACGCAGTATTTT	CASSLEAGPTDTQYF